A selection of T cell receptor beta chains follows, all from one sample in a study of T cells in Graves' hyperthyroidism and ophthalmopathy. TCRdb itself ran the multiplex PCR reads through MiXCR, one entry per CDR3 protein. The sample lists about 520,000 distinct CDR3 sequences, roughly a quarter occurring once. Sequenced input: blood. The receptor set was obtained from a woman in her 30s with Graves' ophthalmopathy. The CDR3 runs from the conserved cysteine through the conserved F or W. Each record gives: V gene, clone size, J gene, D gene, CDR3 protein, CDR3 DNA. A D gene is named only where the DNA matches it firmly. The size field is filled for only some rows; it gives once, few, many or a size class.

V gene: TRBV12-3/TRBV12-4; clone size: few; J gene: TRBJ2-5; D gene: NA; CDR3 protein: CASKLGRRVETQYF; CDR3 DNA: TGTGCCAGCAAGTTGGGCAGGCGAGTGGAGACCCAGTACTTC
V gene: TRBV3-1; clone size: few; J gene: TRBJ1-2; D gene: NA; CDR3 protein: CASSQAQFGYTF; CDR3 DNA: TGTGCCAGCAGCCAAGCGCAGTTTGGCTACACCTTC
V gene: TRBV5-6; clone size: NA; J gene: TRBJ2-5; D gene: NA; CDR3 protein: CASSLYNNLYQETQYF; CDR3 DNA: TGTGCCAGCAGCTTGTACAACAACTTGTACCAAGAGACCCAGTACTTC
V gene: TRBV20-1; clone size: many; J gene: TRBJ1-5; D gene: NA; CDR3 protein: CSARATYRFSNQPQHF; CDR3 DNA: TGCAGTGCTAGAGCCACGTACAGGTTTAGCAATCAGCCCCAGCATTTT
V gene: TRBV12-3/TRBV12-4; clone size: NA; J gene: TRBJ2-7; D gene: TRBD1; CDR3 protein: CASRQRTGPYEQYF; CDR3 DNA: TGTGCCAGCAGACAGAGGACAGGGCCCTACGAGCAGTACTTC
V gene: TRBV4-1; clone size: NA; J gene: TRBJ1-5; D gene: NA; CDR3 protein: CASSQGQVYSNQPQHF; CDR3 DNA: TGCGCCAGCAGCCAAGGACAGGTATATAGCAATCAGCCCCAGCATTTT
V gene: TRBV20-1; clone size: few; J gene: TRBJ2-7; D gene: NA; CDR3 protein: CSARESSYEQYF; CDR3 DNA: TGCAGTGCTAGAGAAAGCTCCTACGAGCAGTACTTC
V gene: TRBV28; clone size: NA; J gene: TRBJ2-7; D gene: NA; CDR3 protein: CASQPWDWSYEQYF; CDR3 DNA: TGTGCCAGCCAACCCTGGGACTGGTCCTACGAGCAGTACTTC
V gene: TRBV12-5; clone size: NA; J gene: TRBJ1-1; D gene: NA; CDR3 protein: CASGLVREGLNTEAFF; CDR3 DNA: TGTGCTAGTGGTTTGGTACGGGAAGGTTTGAACACTGAAGCTTTCTTT
V gene: TRBV6-1; clone size: NA; J gene: TRBJ1-2; D gene: NA; CDR3 protein: CASSPPGQPNYGYTF; CDR3 DNA: TGTGCCAGCAGTCCTCCCGGGCAGCCTAACTATGGCTACACCTTC
V gene: TRBV28; clone size: few; J gene: TRBJ2-5; D gene: NA; CDR3 protein: CASSLSAAQETQYF; CDR3 DNA: TGTGCCAGCAGTTTATCGGCGGCACAAGAGACCCAGTACTTC
V gene: TRBV29-1; clone size: few; J gene: TRBJ2-3; D gene: NA; CDR3 protein: CSVNRADTQYF; CDR3 DNA: TGCAGCGTCAACCGAGCAGATACGCAGTATTTT
V gene: TRBV4-1; clone size: many; J gene: TRBJ2-7; D gene: TRBD1; CDR3 protein: CASSLDRDRGSEQYF; CDR3 DNA: TGCGCCAGCAGCCTAGATCGGGACAGGGGTTCCGAGCAGTACTTC
V gene: TRBV28; clone size: few; J gene: TRBJ2-5; D gene: TRBD2; CDR3 protein: CASSSVRGLAVHSLGAQETQYF; CDR3 DNA: TGTGCCAGCAGTTCCGTGAGGGGACTAGCGGTCCACTCGTTGGGGGCCCAAGAGACCCAGTACTTC
V gene: TRBV6-5; clone size: many; J gene: TRBJ1-3; D gene: NA; CDR3 protein: CASSYNSGSGNTIYF; CDR3 DNA: TGTGCCAGCAGTTACAACTCAGGCTCTGGAAACACCATATATTTT
V gene: TRBV6-5; clone size: NA; J gene: TRBJ2-5; D gene: NA; CDR3 protein: CASTGTEETQYF; CDR3 DNA: TGTGCCAGCACCGGGACGGAAGAGACCCAGTACTTC
V gene: TRBV6-5; clone size: few; J gene: TRBJ2-2; D gene: TRBD2; CDR3 protein: CASSSGGTSGELFF; CDR3 DNA: TGTGCCAGCAGTTCCGGGGGGACGAGCGGGGAGCTGTTTTTT
V gene: TRBV4-3; clone size: NA; J gene: TRBJ1-6; D gene: NA; CDR3 protein: CASSTGSSYNSPLHF; CDR3 DNA: TGCGCCAGCAGCACAGGGAGCTCCTATAATTCACCCCTCCACTTT
V gene: TRBV7-9; clone size: many; J gene: TRBJ1-2; D gene: TRBD1; CDR3 protein: CASSKTGEGYTF; CDR3 DNA: TGTGCCAGCAGCAAGACAGGGGAAGGCTACACCTTC
V gene: TRBV11-3; clone size: few; J gene: TRBJ2-5; D gene: TRBD2; CDR3 protein: CASSEAFSGESETQYF; CDR3 DNA: TGTGCCAGCAGTGAGGCCTTTAGCGGGGAGTCGGAGACCCAGTACTTC
V gene: TRBV10-2; clone size: NA; J gene: TRBJ2-7; D gene: NA; CDR3 protein: CASSVDTTYEQYF; CDR3 DNA: TGCGCCAGCAGCGTGGACACAACCTACGAGCAGTACTTC
V gene: TRBV29-1; clone size: NA; J gene: TRBJ2-2; D gene: TRBD2; CDR3 protein: CSVFSGGQNTGELFF; CDR3 DNA: TGCAGCGTCTTTAGCGGGGGCCAAAACACCGGGGAGCTGTTTTTT
V gene: TRBV15; clone size: NA; J gene: TRBJ2-5; D gene: NA; CDR3 protein: CATSTGQETQYF; CDR3 DNA: TGTGCCACCAGCACAGGGCAAGAGACCCAGTACTTC
V gene: TRBV7-2; clone size: few; J gene: TRBJ2-5; D gene: NA; CDR3 protein: CASSPSTGLGETQYF; CDR3 DNA: TGTGCCAGCAGCCCGTCAACGGGACTGGGGGAGACCCAGTACTTC
V gene: TRBV11-2; clone size: many; J gene: TRBJ1-2; D gene: NA; CDR3 protein: CASSRLRIGGGYTF; CDR3 DNA: TGTGCCAGCAGCCGCCTTAGGATCGGGGGAGGCTACACCTTC